This T cell receptor (beta chain) was found in a study of OX40 agonist ivuxolimab in advanced cancers. This CDR3 is 11 amino acids long. The protocol was immunoSEQ multiplex PCR, while the TCRdb copy is restricted to in-frame clones and leaves out a portion. The sample holds about 20,000 clones, around 71% seen once. This clone has just one count. An end of the junction differs from the germline gene, which may be a read error. The chain joins TRBV5-3 to TRBJ2-7; 7 bases align to TRBD1. TRBV5-3 is marked as an open reading frame, function uncertain. Sequenced here: CD4+ or CD8+ T cells sorted from blood, sampled in a trial of the OX40 agonist ivuxolimab. The sequence was obtained from an adult with an advanced solid tumor such as melanoma, head and neck, liver or kidney cancer. CDR3 in DNA: TGTGCCAGCAGCTTCAGGGGGGAGCAGTACTTC. It codes for CASSFRGEQYF.